Given below is one T cell receptor beta chain in context. Its specificity is not known. The data were taken from a study of glioma-infiltrating T cells. The germline V gene encodes CDR1 MDHEN and CDR2 SYDVKM. The CDR3 totals 17 residues. Germline trimming cut 2 bases from V and 5 bases from J; bases unmatched to any gene: 9. The iRepertoire nested amplicon-rescue multiplex PCR amplified TCR alpha and beta CDR3s from RNA. MiXCR was run by TCRdb on the multiplex PCR reads, yielding one entry per CDR3 protein. The sample includes 300,000 to 400,000 distinct CDR3 sequences, 41% seen only once; the top ten take approximately 12%. The study's findings and limits: A blood CDR3 motif signature was depleted in highly divergent patients.

Source material: glioma tissue, nonneoplastic brain tissue, or PBMCs (not recorded which). The rearrangement links TRBV28 to TRBJ2-5, with 12 bases matching TRBD2. This clonotype was sampled from a human donor with low-grade glioma or glioblastoma, undergoing nonglioma brain surgery, or in good health (not recorded which). The CDR3 protein is CASSLGLAGGPQETQYF. The CDR3 nucleotides read TGTGCCAGCAGTTTAGGCCTAGCGGGAGGGCCCCAGGAGACCCAGTACTTC.